What follows is one TCR beta chain and its context. Generated by immunoSEQ multiplex PCR, the TCRdb table keeps only in-frame clones and is missing some. The data show about 19,000 clones, more than 75% seen once. This CDR3 spans 14 amino acids. Deletions cut 4 bases from V and 7 bases from J, with 14 bases between. Looked up from germline, CDR1 is SGHRS and CDR2 is YFSETQ. The data stem from a study of PD-1 blockade in classical Hodgkin lymphoma. Patients all relapsed after autologous stem cell transplantation, and there was variation in brentuximab vedotin exposure. The sequence came from a human donor with classical Hodgkin lymphoma. The chain is built from TRBV5-1 and TRBJ2-2, with D perhaps TRBD1 or TRBD2 (5 bases each). The sequenced sample was peripheral blood mononuclear cells (PBMCs), obtained before the second cycle of nivolumab. The CDR3 DNA reads TGCGCCAGCAGCCGTGTGCCAGGGAGCGGGGAGCTGTTTTTT. Its translation is CASSRVPGSGELFF.